This paragraph reports one T cell receptor (beta chain). Its cognate antigen is unknown. The ends lost 6 bases at V and 4 bases at J; junction bases unmatched: 10. CDR1 and CDR2 from the germline V gene are SQVTM and ANQGSEA. There are 15 residues in the CDR3. MiXCR, applied by TCRdb to the 5' RACE reads, yields one record per CDR3 protein. The sample lists about 350,000 distinct CDR3 sequences, approximately 22% occurring once. The sample belongs to a study of CD8 T cells in ankylosing spondylitis. Study-level findings and limits: Clones tied to disease were said to be significantly enriched in matched ankylosing spondylitis synovial fluid. One TCR beta motif, made up of 7 or 8 highly homologous variants, appeared characteristic of ankylosing spondylitis blood.

The chain employs TRBV29-1 and TRBJ2-7; 12 positions match TRBD1. This receptor was obtained from a male donor with ankylosing spondylitis or in good health (not recorded which). The sequenced sample consisted of blood, either unsorted or a sorted T cell fraction (not recorded which). CDR3 coding DNA: TGCAGCGTCTACGCCCGGGACAGGGGGCTGTACGAGCAGTACTTC. It specifies CSVYARDRGLYEQYF.